These 27 T cell receptor beta chains were sequenced from one sample in a study of shared clonotypes between healthy human individuals. Here immunoSEQ multiplex PCR was the method, and the copy in TCRdb shows in-frame clones only, minus some. In the table there are 1,400,000 or so clones, approximately 98.5% of which are singletons. The sequenced material came from naive CD4+ T cells sorted from blood. As for subset: CD45RA+ positively selected. Receptors were obtained from a man aged 30 to 39 in good health.

V gene TRBV4-1 combines with J gene TRBJ2-1; 8 bases map to TRBD2. Germline V lookup: CDR1 MGHRA, CDR2 YSYEKL. V was pared by 0 bases and J by 8 bases, with 3 bases of the junction left unmatched. The CDR3 runs to 14 residues. The CDR3 region is CASSQDRAGDEQFF. The CDR3 nucleotides read TGCGCCAGCAGCCAAGATCGAGCGGGAGATGAGCAGTTCTTC.

J is TRBJ2-3 and V is TRBV4-3; 10 bases line up with TRBD2. Looked up from germline, CDR1 is LGHNA and CDR2 is YSLEER. V lost 0 bases, J lost 1 base, and 7 bases stayed unmatched. The CDR3 contains 18 residues. This CDR3 is CASSQDRPSGSGTDTQYF. DNA of the CDR3: TGCGCCAGCAGCCAAGATCGGCCTAGCGGGAGTGGCACAGATACGCAGTATTTT.

The V gene is TRBV30, the J gene TRBJ1-1; D remains unclear. Germline V gene data show CDR1 as GTSNPN and CDR2 as SVGIG (reference sequence). Deletions cut 5 bases from V and 1 base from J, with 8 bases between. The CDR3 spans 12 residues. This CDR3 is CAWGRSNTEAFF. CDR3 in DNA: TGTGCCTGGGGACGTTCGAACACTGAAGCTTTCTTT.

CDR3 bases: TGTGCCAGCAGCTTAGTTCAGGTCCACGAGCAGTACTTC. Translating it yields CASSLVQVHEQYF. This rearrangement joins TRBV7-2 to TRBJ2-7, with unresolved D. Germline V CDR1 and CDR2: SGHTA, FQGNSA. The CDR3 extends over 13 amino acids. V was shortened by 1 base and J by 5 bases, with 9 bases between the two germline ends.

V and J are TRBV9 and TRBJ1-2; D is undetermined. Germline V gene lookup returns CDR1 SGDLS and CDR2 YYNGEE. The CDR3 consists of 15 residues. V was cut by 6 bases and J by 2 bases, with 17 bases left in between. This CDR3 is CASTQALGSNYGYTF. The CDR3 DNA follows: TGTGCCAGCACCCAGGCCCTTGGATCCAACTATGGCTACACCTTC.

This sequence joins TRBV21-1 and TRBJ2-2; the DNA was not used to check the table's D call, TRBD1. TRBV21-1 is recorded as a pseudogene. The CDR3 has 16 amino acids. CDR3 sequence reads: CASSKVQGALTGELFF. The CDR3 DNA follows: TGTGCCAGCAGCAAAGTTCAGGGGGCTCTCACCGGGGAGCTGTTTTTT.

Here the CDR3 DNA reads TGTGCCAGAAGCCCCTCCCCTCGACTAAGCTCTCGTGAGCAGTTCTTC. It yields the protein CARSPSPRLSSREQFF. The chain has TRBV5-3 and TRBJ2-1, with D possibly TRBD2 on 5 matching bases. TRBV5-3 is an ORF for which the function is uncertain. CDR3 size: 16 residues. Trimming took off 4 bases at V and 9 bases at J, with 23 bases between the two ends.

A word on this clone: The same CDR3 can be traced to other DNA sequences in this sample. V usage is TRBV25-1 and J usage is TRBJ2-7, with TRBD1 identical over 8 bases. The germline V gene encodes CDR1 MGHDK and CDR2 SYGVNS. The CDR3 has 13 residues. V shed 5 bases, J shed 2 bases, and the junction held 2 bases outside the gene matches. CDR3 sequence: CASSRTGTYEQYF. CDR3 DNA sequence: TGTGCCAGCAGTCGGACAGGGACCTACGAGCAGTACTTC.

The J gene is TRBJ2-5, the V gene TRBV18; no firm D call. Germline CDR1 is KGHSH and CDR2 is LQKENI. CDR3 length: 12 amino acids. The V gene lost 4 bases and the J gene lost 4 bases, with 7 bases spanning the gap. CDR3 in DNA: TGTGCCAGCTCACGATTGGGAGAGACCCAGTACTTC. Its translation is CASSRLGETQYF.

The genes are TRBV14 and TRBJ2-3; the D is unclear. V was pared by 2 bases and J by 4 bases, with 7 bases between. Germline CDR1 reads SGHDN; CDR2 reads FVKESK. CDR3 length: 13 residues. The CDR3 coding sequence is TGTGCCAGCAGCCAAATTAATGCAGATACGCAGTATTTT. It translates to CASSQINADTQYF.

In the case of this clone: Other DNA sequences in this sample translate to the same CDR3. The chain recombines TRBV2 with TRBJ1-3; 7 nucleotides agree with TRBD1. V was clipped by 6 bases and J by 1 base; unmatched bases: 3. CDR1 and CDR2 from the germline V gene are SNHLY and FYNNEI. The CDR3 has 14 residues. CDR3 sequence reads: CASRATGSGNTIYF. As DNA, the CDR3 is TGTGCCAGCAGAGCGACAGGGTCTGGAAACACCATATATTTT. Variable domain in full (rest from reference TRBV2 and TRBJ1-3): EPEVTQTPSHQVTQMGQEVILRCVPISNHLYFYWYRQILGQKVEFLVSFYNNEISEKSEIFDDQFSVERPDGSNFTLKIRSTKLEDSAMYFCASRATGSGNTIYFGEGSWLTVV.

This rearrangement joins TRBV28 to TRBJ2-5; TRBD2 aligns across 13 bases. The germline CDR1 and CDR2 sequences are MDHEN and SYDVKM. The length of the CDR3 is 14 residues. V dropped 5 bases and J dropped 5; count of bases not matched to a gene: 2. The CDR3 nucleotides read TGTGCCAGCAGTCGGACTAGCGGGAGCGAGACCCAGTACTTC. It codes for CASSRTSGSETQYF.

The chain uses TRBV5-4 and TRBJ2-1; the match to TRBD2 covers 11 bases. Looked up from germline, CDR1 is SGHNT and CDR2 is YYREEE (reference sequence). The CDR3 consists of 17 residues. V lost 2 bases to trimming and J lost 0 bases; unmatched junction nucleotides: 4. The CDR3: CASSFGTSGSSYNEQFF. Written as DNA, the CDR3 is TGTGCCAGCAGCTTTGGCACTAGCGGGAGCTCCTACAATGAGCAGTTCTTC.

The V and J genes are TRBV5-1 and TRBJ2-7; no clear D. Germline CDR1 reads SGHRS; CDR2 reads YFSETQ. Between the trimmed V and J ends, which lost 0 bases and 4 bases, there was a span of 11 bases. The CDR3 is 14 residues long. The CDR3 nucleotides read TGCGCCAGCAGCTTGGTTGGACCGCAGTACGAGCAGTACTTC. It specifies CASSLVGPQYEQYF. Combining the CDR3 with reference TRBV5-1 and TRBJ2-7 gives the whole variable domain KAGVTQTPRYLIKTRGQQVTLSCSPISGHRSVSWYQQTPGQGLQFLFEYFSETQRNKGNFPGRFSGRQFSNSRSEMNVSTLELGDSALYLCASSLVGPQYEQYFGPGTRLTVT.

This chain uses TRBV18 with TRBJ1-1; perhaps TRBD1 as D (6 bases). V was pared by 3 bases and J by 3 bases, with 17 bases between. The germline CDR1 and CDR2 sequences are KGHSH and LQKENI. CDR3 length: 16 residues. The CDR3 DNA reads TGTGCCAGCTCACCGCTGCAGGGGAGGGCGTACACTGAAGCTTTCTTT. Protein product: CASSPLQGRAYTEAFF.

This chain connects TRBV6-5 to TRBJ2-1; D ambiguous. Germline values: CDR1 MNHEY, CDR2 SVGAGI. Deletions cut 0 bases from V and 5 bases from J, with 8 bases between. This CDR3 is built from 14 residues. The CDR3: CASSYSISNNEQFF. The CDR3 DNA follows: TGTGCCAGCAGTTACTCGATATCGAACAATGAGCAGTTCTTC.

The V call is TRBV5-8, the J call TRBJ2-7, with D uncertain. Germline lookup yields CDR1 SGHTS and CDR2 YDEGEE. The CDR3 is made up of 13 amino acids. The ends were cut back, 5 bases at V and 8 bases at J, with 17 bases in the middle. CDR3 DNA sequence: TGTGCCAGCAGGTCACCCGGGCTCAACCAGCAGTACTTC. The encoded protein is CASRSPGLNQQYF.

The J gene is TRBJ1-4, the V gene TRBV6-4; D is unresolved. V shed 2 bases and J shed 0 bases, with 13 bases lying between them. The CDR3 is made up of 17 amino acids. Germline CDR1 reads MRHNA; CDR2 reads SNTAGT. The CDR3 sequence is CASSDPGLLATNEKLFF. For the CDR3, the DNA is TGTGCCAGCAGTGACCCAGGACTTCTTGCAACTAATGAAAAACTGTTTTTT.

The gene calls are TRBV19 and TRBJ2-6; D not certain. With 3 bases removed from V and 2 bases from J, the gap between germline ends came to 8 bases. Looked up from germline, CDR1 is LNHDA and CDR2 is SQIVND (reference sequence). The length of the CDR3 is 15 residues. This chain's CDR3 is CASSMNRAGANVLTF. In DNA form, the CDR3 reads TGTGCCAGTAGTATGAATCGGGCTGGGGCCAACGTCCTGACTTTC.

V gene TRBV10-3 combines with J gene TRBJ2-7; TRBD2 agrees at 9 bases. J gave up 3 bases and V 6 bases, and 9 bases lay outside the gene matches. CDR3 size: 15 residues. The germline CDR1 and CDR2 sequences are ENHRY and SYGVKD. The CDR3 loop reads CAIRNVSGRNYEQYF. CDR3 nucleotide sequence: TGTGCCATCAGAAACGTTAGCGGGAGAAACTACGAGCAGTACTTC.

The chain combines TRBV6-4 with TRBJ1-2, with TRBD1 matching 9 bases. The germline gives CDR1 MRHNA, CDR2 SNTAGT. V gave up 3 bases and J gave up 6 bases; unmatched junction bases: 5. This CDR3 is 14 amino acids long. CDR3 residues: CASSEQGQGHGYTF. The CDR3 nucleotides read TGTGCCAGCAGTGAGCAAGGACAGGGGCATGGCTACACCTTC.

The chain is built from TRBV19 and TRBJ1-5; possible D gene TRBD1, 5 bases. V lost 7 bases and J lost 2, with 18 bases in between. The CDR3 extends over 16 amino acids. Germline lookup yields CDR1 LNHDA and CDR2 SQIVND (reference sequence). CDR3 nucleotide sequence: TGTGCCAGTAACCCTCTCCCGGGGGGGGGCAATCAGCCCCAGCATTTT. Translation gives CASNPLPGGGNQPQHF.

This clone was counted once. The chain links TRBV5-1 to TRBJ2-6; 11 nucleotides line up with TRBD2. After removal of 5 bases from V and 4 bases from J, the junction contained 8 bases not matched to a gene. CDR3 length equals 17 residues. CDR1 SGHRS and CDR2 YFSETQ come from the germline V gene. For the CDR3, the DNA is TGCGCCAGCAGAAAACTAGCGGGAGTTGCCGGGGCCAACGTCCTGACTTTC. Translated: CASRKLAGVAGANVLTF.

The chain recombines TRBV7-8 with TRBJ2-7; D is perhaps TRBD2 (6 bases). The CDR3 is 15 amino acids. V lost 5 bases to trimming and J lost 2 bases, with 16 bases between them. Germline V CDR1 and CDR2: SGHVS, FQNEAQ. CDR3 bases: TGTGCCAGCAGCCGAGGGCGGGACCCCACCTACGAGCAGTACTTC. Translating gives CASSRGRDPTYEQYF.

The chain joins TRBV11-1 to TRBJ2-3, with 7 positions matching TRBD2. This CDR3 is built from 13 residues. Germline V gene sequence: CDR1 SGHAT, CDR2 FQDESV (reference sequence). J gave up 3 bases and V 8 bases, and 5 bases lay outside the gene matches. Here the CDR3 DNA reads TGTGCCAGCCGGGGGGTTCTGACAGATACGCAGTATTTT. This gives the protein CASRGVLTDTQYF.

The V call is TRBV7-8, the J call TRBJ2-7; D may be TRBD1 (6 bases). Trimming stripped 8 bases from V and 3 bases from J, with 11 bases between. Looked up from germline, CDR1 is SGHVS and CDR2 is FQNEAQ. The CDR3 is made up of 12 amino acids. CDR3 sequence (DNA): TGTGCCAGCGGAGGACAGCACTACGAGCAGTACTTC. Its translation: CASGGQHYEQYF.

Regarding this clone: The identical CDR3 is also encoded by other nucleotide sequences in the sample. The rearrangement joins TRBV27 to TRBJ2-2; D is perhaps TRBD2 (6 bases). The germline CDR1 and CDR2 sequences are MNHEY and SMNVEV (reference sequence). The CDR3 is made up of 15 amino acids. Trimming removed 5 bases from V and 1 base from J, with 11 bases in between. The CDR3 sequence is CASSPRGGNTGELFF. CDR3 sequence (DNA): TGTGCCAGCAGTCCGAGGGGAGGGAACACCGGGGAGCTGTTTTTT.